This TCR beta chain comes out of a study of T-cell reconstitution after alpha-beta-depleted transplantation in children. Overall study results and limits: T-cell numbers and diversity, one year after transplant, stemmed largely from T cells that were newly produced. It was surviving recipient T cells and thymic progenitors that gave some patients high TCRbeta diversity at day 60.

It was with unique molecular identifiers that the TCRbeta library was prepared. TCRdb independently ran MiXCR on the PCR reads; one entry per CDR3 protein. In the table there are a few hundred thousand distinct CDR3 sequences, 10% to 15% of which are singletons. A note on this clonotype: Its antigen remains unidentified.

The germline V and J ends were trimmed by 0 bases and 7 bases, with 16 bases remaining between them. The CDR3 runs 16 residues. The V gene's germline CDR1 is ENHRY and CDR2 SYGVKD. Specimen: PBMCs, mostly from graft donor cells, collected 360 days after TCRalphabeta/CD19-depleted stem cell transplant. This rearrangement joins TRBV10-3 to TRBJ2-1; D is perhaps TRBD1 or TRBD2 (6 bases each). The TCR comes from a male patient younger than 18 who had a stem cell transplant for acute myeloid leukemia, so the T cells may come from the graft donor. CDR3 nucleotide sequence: TGTGCCATCAGTGAGTCGCGAGGGGGGTTGGAGAATGAGCAGTTCTTC. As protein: CAISESRGGLENEQFF.